This is a list of T cell receptor beta chains from one sample in a study of T cells in Graves' hyperthyroidism and ophthalmopathy. Each CDR3 protein is one row after TCRdb ran MiXCR on the multiplex PCR reads. The data show a few hundred thousand distinct CDR3 sequences, with about 15% seen just once and less than 35% held by the top ten. The sample taken for sequencing was blood. The receptors stem from a woman aged 25 to 39 with Graves' hyperthyroidism. CDR3s include the opening cysteine and the closing phenylalanine or tryptophan. The order of the fields is J gene, clone size, V gene, CDR3 length, D gene, CDR3 DNA, CDR3 protein. D genes are given only for firm matches. Not every row has a clone size; where given, it reads once, few, many or a size class.

j_gene: TRBJ1-6; abundance: NA; v_gene: TRBV14; len: 15; d_gene: NA; CDR3nt: TGTGCCAGCAGCCAATTTATAGGGGGGAATTCACCCCTCCACTTT; CDR3aa: CASSQFIGGNSPLHF
j_gene: TRBJ1-1; abundance: many; v_gene: TRBV24-1; len: 12; d_gene: NA; CDR3nt: TGTGCCACCAGTGGGGAACAGGGCCAAGCTTTCTTT; CDR3aa: CATSGEQGQAFF
j_gene: TRBJ1-5; abundance: many; v_gene: TRBV20-1; len: 16; d_gene: TRBD1; CDR3nt: TGCAGTGCTAGCCAACTCCCCAGGGGGCCCAATCAGCCCCAGCATTTT; CDR3aa: CSASQLPRGPNQPQHF
j_gene: TRBJ2-7; abundance: many; v_gene: TRBV11-2; len: 16; d_gene: NA; CDR3nt: TGTGCCAGCAGCTCGTTCGGGAAAAATCCAGTCGGCGAGCAGTACTTC; CDR3aa: CASSSFGKNPVGEQYF
j_gene: TRBJ2-7; abundance: many; v_gene: TRBV6-5; len: 15; d_gene: NA; CDR3nt: TGTGCCAGCAGTTACTCATTGCAGGGTATCTACGAGCAGTACTTC; CDR3aa: CASSYSLQGIYEQYF
j_gene: TRBJ1-2; abundance: NA; v_gene: TRBV5-6; len: 14; d_gene: NA; CDR3nt: TGTGCCAGCAGCATTGACAACAAGGGCTATGGCTACACCTTC; CDR3aa: CASSIDNKGYGYTF
j_gene: TRBJ1-1; abundance: many; v_gene: TRBV27; len: 13; d_gene: NA; CDR3nt: TGTGCCAGCAGTTTGTATATGAACACTGAAGCTTTCTTT; CDR3aa: CASSLYMNTEAFF
j_gene: TRBJ1-2; abundance: many; v_gene: TRBV5-6; len: 17; d_gene: NA; CDR3nt: TGTGCCAGCAGCTTCCCTCCGCCGACAGGAATACGGTATGGCTACACCTTC; CDR3aa: CASSFPPPTGIRYGYTF
j_gene: TRBJ2-5; abundance: few; v_gene: TRBV27; len: 15; d_gene: NA; CDR3nt: TGTGCCAGCAGTTTATCCCCCCGCAGACCAGAGACCCAGTACTTC; CDR3aa: CASSLSPRRPETQYF
j_gene: TRBJ2-7; abundance: few; v_gene: TRBV4-1; len: 15; d_gene: NA; CDR3nt: TGCGCCAGCAGCCAAGTCGGGGCGGACCTATACGAGCAGTACTTC; CDR3aa: CASSQVGADLYEQYF
j_gene: TRBJ2-1; abundance: few; v_gene: TRBV7-7; len: 15; d_gene: TRBD2; CDR3nt: TGTGCTAGCAGCCCAGGACTAGCGAGCGACAATGAGCAGTTCTTC; CDR3aa: CASSPGLASDNEQFF
j_gene: TRBJ2-3; abundance: many; v_gene: TRBV7-3; len: 18; d_gene: TRBD2; CDR3nt: TGTGCCAGCAGCCTAGTCGGGACTAGCGGGAGGGTTCGACATACGCAGTATTTT; CDR3aa: CASSLVGTSGRVRHTQYF
j_gene: TRBJ1-2; abundance: many; v_gene: TRBV29-1; len: 12; d_gene: NA; CDR3nt: TGCAGCGTTGAGGACACGGACTATGGCTACACCTTC; CDR3aa: CSVEDTDYGYTF
j_gene: TRBJ2-3; abundance: NA; v_gene: TRBV27; len: 16; d_gene: TRBD2; CDR3nt: TGTGCCAGCAGTTTTCAACTAGCGGGAGGCCCAGATACGCAGTATTTT; CDR3aa: CASSFQLAGGPDTQYF
j_gene: TRBJ1-1; abundance: few; v_gene: TRBV19; len: 14; d_gene: TRBD1; CDR3nt: TGTGCCAGTAGTCGCGACAGGGAGAACACTGAAGCTTTCTTT; CDR3aa: CASSRDRENTEAFF
j_gene: TRBJ2-5; abundance: many; v_gene: TRBV28; len: 12; d_gene: NA; CDR3nt: TGTGCCAGCAGGGAATTAGGAGAGACCCAGTACTTC; CDR3aa: CASRELGETQYF
j_gene: TRBJ1-2; abundance: few; v_gene: TRBV24-1; len: 13; d_gene: NA; CDR3nt: TGTGCCACCAGTGACCGGACGGACTATGGCTACACCTTC; CDR3aa: CATSDRTDYGYTF
j_gene: TRBJ2-3; abundance: NA; v_gene: TRBV6-2/TRBV6-3; len: 15; d_gene: TRBD2; CDR3nt: TGTGCCAGCAGGAGAATAGCGGGAGGGGGGGATACGCAGTATTTT; CDR3aa: CASRRIAGGGDTQYF
j_gene: TRBJ2-7; abundance: NA; v_gene: TRBV6-6; len: 14; d_gene: NA; CDR3nt: TGTGCCAGCAGTTACTTGGGGGTTTCCTACGAGCAGTACTTC; CDR3aa: CASSYLGVSYEQYF
j_gene: TRBJ2-4; abundance: many; v_gene: TRBV2; len: 16; d_gene: TRBD2; CDR3nt: TGTGCCAGCTGCTATTGGCTAGCGGGAGGTTGGAACATTCAGTACTTC; CDR3aa: CASCYWLAGGWNIQYF
j_gene: TRBJ2-3; abundance: NA; v_gene: TRBV9; len: 14; d_gene: NA; CDR3nt: TGTGCCAGCAACCCCTCCATCTTGGGGCCTACGCAGTATTTT; CDR3aa: CASNPSILGPTQYF
j_gene: TRBJ1-4; abundance: NA; v_gene: TRBV10-3; len: 12; d_gene: NA; CDR3nt: TGTGCCACCCGGGGCCGAGATGAAAAACTGTTTTTT; CDR3aa: CATRGRDEKLFF
j_gene: TRBJ1-6; abundance: few; v_gene: TRBV13; len: 14; d_gene: TRBD1; CDR3nt: TGTGCCAGCAGCGACGGACAGGATAATTCACCCCTCCACTTT; CDR3aa: CASSDGQDNSPLHF
j_gene: TRBJ2-7; abundance: many; v_gene: TRBV20-1; len: 14; d_gene: NA; CDR3nt: TGCAGTGCTAGATCGGGAGTTCGGGACGACGAGCAGTACTTC; CDR3aa: CSARSGVRDDEQYF
j_gene: TRBJ1-3; abundance: NA; v_gene: TRBV12-3/TRBV12-4; len: 16; d_gene: NA; CDR3nt: TGTGCCAGCAGTTTCGGGCGAGACAGCTCTGGAAACACCATATATTTT; CDR3aa: CASSFGRDSSGNTIYF
j_gene: TRBJ2-7; abundance: few; v_gene: TRBV4-1; len: 16; d_gene: TRBD2; CDR3nt: TGTGCCAGCAGCGCCGGCCTAGCGGGCCTTTTCGACAAGCAGTACTTC; CDR3aa: CASSAGLAGLFDKQYF
j_gene: TRBJ1-2; abundance: few; v_gene: TRBV28; len: 14; d_gene: NA; CDR3nt: TGTGCCAGCAGTCCCCTGACGGATAACTATGGCTACACCTTC; CDR3aa: CASSPLTDNYGYTF
j_gene: TRBJ2-1; abundance: once; v_gene: TRBV9; len: 19; d_gene: TRBD2; CDR3nt: TGTGCCAGCAGCGTTGCTACGACTAGCGGGAGGGCCCCTCCCAATGAGCAGTTCTTC; CDR3aa: CASSVATTSGRAPPNEQFF
j_gene: TRBJ1-2; abundance: few; v_gene: TRBV7-9; len: 14; d_gene: NA; CDR3nt: TGTGCCAGCAGCCCACGGGACGGCCACTATGGCTACACCTTC; CDR3aa: CASSPRDGHYGYTF
j_gene: TRBJ1-2; abundance: many; v_gene: TRBV11-2; len: 17; d_gene: TRBD1; CDR3nt: TGTGCCAGCAGCCTTGGGACAGGGATGTCCCAACACTATGGCTACACCTTC; CDR3aa: CASSLGTGMSQHYGYTF
j_gene: TRBJ1-5; abundance: few; v_gene: TRBV15; len: 16; d_gene: NA; CDR3nt: TGTGCCACCAGCAGAGATCGAGGGGTGGGCCATCAGCCCCAGCATTTT; CDR3aa: CATSRDRGVGHQPQHF
j_gene: TRBJ1-4; abundance: many; v_gene: TRBV30; len: 13; d_gene: NA; CDR3nt: TGTGCCTGGACCCCTGGGACCGTCGGAAAACTGTTTTTT; CDR3aa: CAWTPGTVGKLFF
j_gene: TRBJ2-1; abundance: NA; v_gene: TRBV2; len: 16; d_gene: TRBD2; CDR3nt: TGTGCCAGCAGTGAAGCGCGGGCTAGCGGTTACAATGAGCAGTTCTTC; CDR3aa: CASSEARASGYNEQFF
j_gene: TRBJ2-7; abundance: many; v_gene: TRBV20-1; len: 16; d_gene: TRBD2; CDR3nt: TGCAGCGGAACCGGGACTAGCGCACAGTATTCCTACGAGCAGTACTTC; CDR3aa: CSGTGTSAQYSYEQYF
j_gene: TRBJ2-2; abundance: few; v_gene: TRBV12-3/TRBV12-4; len: 17; d_gene: TRBD2; CDR3nt: TGTGCCAGCAGCTCGACTAGCGGGAGGGCCCGAGCCGGGGAGCTGTTTTTT; CDR3aa: CASSSTSGRARAGELFF
j_gene: TRBJ2-5; abundance: few; v_gene: TRBV7-9; len: 16; d_gene: TRBD2; CDR3nt: TGTGCCAGCAGGCCGAAACTAGCGGGAGATCTGGAGACCCAGTACTTC; CDR3aa: CASRPKLAGDLETQYF
j_gene: TRBJ1-1; abundance: many; v_gene: TRBV3-1; len: 14; d_gene: NA; CDR3nt: TGTGCCAGCAGCCAAGAGCTGGCTAACACTGAAGCTTTCTTT; CDR3aa: CASSQELANTEAFF